This T cell receptor beta chain was sequenced in a study of T cell responses to AZD1222 COVID-19 vaccine (dated by TCRdb to about 2021). With regard to the full study: Because spike-specific TCR depth and breadth did not differ between the two schedules, AZD1222 recipients who got a second dose at roughly 4 weeks were pooled with those who got a second dose at roughly 12 weeks. Trial participants were enrolled by age into subgroups of 18-55, 56-69 and 70-plus years, and 148, 28 and 57 TCR-sequenced participants, respectively, were included in these subgroups. A total of 230 to 250 trial participants underwent TCR sequencing, of whom roughly 210 had received two doses of AZD1222 and 26 had received two doses of the MenACWY control vaccine. General findings and caveats noted by the study authors: Participants were mostly white British, with more females than males. The authors suggested clonal diversity may have been underestimated. No day 14 peak-response samples were available, so repertoires were characterized only after the peak T cell response. Epitopes outside the regions mutated in the B.1.351 and B.1.1.7 variants were reportedly recognized by nearly half of the unique spike-specific TCRs. After two AZD1222 doses, both the breadth and the depth of spike-specific TCRs were significantly higher than at day 0 and than in MenACWY recipients. Conclusions about previously exposed vaccinees are limited because only six or seven AZD1222 recipients were SARS-CoV-2 seropositive at baseline. In the small 56-69-year group, the increase in depth fell short of significance, most likely because of low power. Vaccine-associated CD4 TCRs spanned the whole spike protein, with dominant responses in regions 160-218 and 743-854.

Regarding this clone: It lacks a known antigen. No much larger clone is present one base from it, and per-base qualities are unavailable.

The CDR3 regions of human TCRbeta chains were analyzed by immunosequencing. From the authors' description of their analysis: TCRs in the repertoires were compared against a reference library of SARS-CoV-2-specific TCRs that had been generated with the MIRA antigen-specificity platform. Breadth meant the fraction of unique TCRs that were SARS-CoV-2-associated, whereas depth meant the fraction of total T cells that were SARS-CoV-2-associated. Each spike-specific TCR was assigned to its reactive spike region and to a CD4 or CD8 class using the MIRA data. Log10-transformed breadth and depth values were compared by one-way ANOVA with Sidak's multiple comparisons tests. TCRdb mirrors the immuneACCESS table, restricted to in-frame sequences. Some clones are absent from its copies; in checked studies, under half trace to an unresolved V gene, and the reason for the others is unknown. The V and J calls and clone size were taken over from that table, and D and trimming were inferred from the DNA. For this sample the table gives approximately 120,000 clones, of which around nine tenths were detected only once. Jointly, the top ten make up about 6% of the sample.

What the time point label conveys for this sample: baseline before first vaccination. The vaccinee samples were drawn from two UK trials, COV001 and COV002, one of which was a single-blind randomized controlled phase 2/3 trial testing AZD1222 (ChAdOx1 nCoV-19) in healthy adults. Trial participant PBMC samples were collected at day 0 and day 28 after the second dose for TCRbeta chain sequencing. CDR1 SGHDN and CDR2 FVKESK are derived from the germline V gene. Reading from cysteine to phenylalanine, the CDR3 counts 15 amino acids. The sequence is cut down to CDR3 DNA, 45 bases in frame from base 1. Trimming leaves V shorter by 6 bases and J shorter by 6 bases, with the junction holding 9 bases beyond the gene matches.

The chain joins TRBV14 to TRBJ2-3, and 10 junction bases match TRBD2. This specimen consisted of peripheral blood, obtained on day 0 of AZD1222 vaccination. The TCR was taken from an adult in good health. The CDR3 region: CASSTSGTPRDTQYF. The sequenced DNA is TGTGCCAGCAGTACTAGCGGGACCCCCCGCGATACGCAGTATTTT.